This entry is about one T cell receptor beta chain. V was clipped by 0 bases and J by 8 bases, with 11 bases between them. This CDR3 has 13 amino acids. Germline values: CDR1 SGHRS, CDR2 YFSETQ. Profiled with immunoSEQ multiplex PCR; TCRdb holds only in-frame clones, not every one. The table records about 120,000 clones, about nine tenths of them present only once. This record comes from a study of T cell responses to AZD1222 COVID-19 vaccine. The J gene is TRBJ2-5, the V gene TRBV5-1; D remains unclear. This TCR came from an adult in good health. Material: peripheral blood, obtained on day 0 of AZD1222 vaccination. CDR3 bases: TGCGCCAGCAGCTTGGGAGACCGTCCAACCCAGTACTTC. This codes for CASSLGDRPTQYF.